This T cell receptor beta chain was recovered during a study of blood T cells in healthy people across ages. Whole-study findings and limits: When set beside aged donors, long-lived donors presented more naive CD4+ cells and higher diversity.

Trimming left V 7 bases short and J 7 bases short, with 10 bases between. This CDR3 has 10 amino acids. Germline values: CDR1 DFQATT, CDR2 SNEGSKA (reference sequence). A second PCR of 7 to 11 cycles used a sample-barcoded 5' primer and a J-beta primer mix. One entry per CDR3 protein results from TCRdb running MiXCR on the 5' RACE reads. The top ten clones hold roughly 12% of a sample with about 1.6 million distinct CDR3 sequences, 30% to 35% of them seen once. This clonotype was recorded once. No antigen is known for it. The chain has TRBV20-1 and TRBJ1-2; no definite D call. This TCR derives from a woman in her 30s in good health. Material for sequencing was blood. The DNA of the CDR3 is TGCAGTGATCTAGGTGGTGGCTACACCTTC. Amino acid sequence: CSDLGGGYTF.